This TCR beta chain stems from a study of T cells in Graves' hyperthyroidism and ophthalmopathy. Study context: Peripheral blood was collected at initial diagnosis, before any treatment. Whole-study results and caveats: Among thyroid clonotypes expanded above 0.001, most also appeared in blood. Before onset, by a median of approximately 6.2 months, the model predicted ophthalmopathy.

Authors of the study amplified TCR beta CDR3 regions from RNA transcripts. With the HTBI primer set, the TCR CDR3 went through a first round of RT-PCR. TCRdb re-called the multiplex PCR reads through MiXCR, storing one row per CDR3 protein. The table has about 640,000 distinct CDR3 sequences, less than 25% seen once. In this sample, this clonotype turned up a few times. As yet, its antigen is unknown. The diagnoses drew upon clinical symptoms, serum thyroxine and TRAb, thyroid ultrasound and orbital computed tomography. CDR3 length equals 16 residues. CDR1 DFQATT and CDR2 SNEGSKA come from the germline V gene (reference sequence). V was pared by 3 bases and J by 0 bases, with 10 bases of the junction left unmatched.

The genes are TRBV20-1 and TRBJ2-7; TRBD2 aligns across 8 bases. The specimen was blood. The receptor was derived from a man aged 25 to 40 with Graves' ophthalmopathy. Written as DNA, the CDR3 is TGCAGTGCTAGTGGTTCAGCGGGAGTAACCTCCTACGAGCAGTACTTC. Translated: CSASGSAGVTSYEQYF.